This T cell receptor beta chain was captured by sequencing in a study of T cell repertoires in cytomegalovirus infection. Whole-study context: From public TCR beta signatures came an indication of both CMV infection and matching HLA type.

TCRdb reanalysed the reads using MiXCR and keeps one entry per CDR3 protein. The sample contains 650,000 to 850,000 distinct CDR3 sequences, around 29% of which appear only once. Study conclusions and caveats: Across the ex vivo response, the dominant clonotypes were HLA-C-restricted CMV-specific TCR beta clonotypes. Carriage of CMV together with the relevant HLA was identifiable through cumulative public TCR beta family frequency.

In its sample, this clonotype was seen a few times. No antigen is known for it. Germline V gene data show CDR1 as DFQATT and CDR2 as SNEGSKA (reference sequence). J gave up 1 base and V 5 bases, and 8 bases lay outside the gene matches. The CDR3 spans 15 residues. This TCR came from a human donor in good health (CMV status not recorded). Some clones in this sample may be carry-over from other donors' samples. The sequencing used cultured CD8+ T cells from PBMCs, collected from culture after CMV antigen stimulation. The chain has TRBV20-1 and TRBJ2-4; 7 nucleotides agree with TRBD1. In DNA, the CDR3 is TGCAGTGCTTTCATAAGGGGACAGGCCAAAAACATTCAGTACTTC. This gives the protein CSAFIRGQAKNIQYF.